This TCR beta chain came from a study of Tregs in tolerant kidney transplant recipients. On this clone itself: Its specificity is not known.

The nonmyeloablative bone marrow transplants came from related graft donors, with transient mixed chimerism. Unstimulated regulatory T cells (CD4+CD25+CD127-), CD4+CD25- non-regulatory cells, CD4 and CD8 cells were FACS-sorted from thawed PBMCs. Study outcomes and limitations: Nucleotide sequences could not be compared across some patients' samples due to primer changes.

Some clones are missing from TCRdb's copy, which holds only in-frame ones; the method was immunoSEQ multiplex PCR. The table for this sample gives under 35,000 clones. This specimen was CD4+ T cells from blood (PBMCs), taken 24 months after the transplant. This sequence originates from a human patient who received a combined kidney and bone marrow transplant. Some T cells may arise from the graft donor.

CDR3 DNA (partial): TGTGCCCGGGAGGGGAAAGGGTCCTACAATGAG. Its translation: CAREGKGSYNE. From start to end, the CDR3 is CAREGKGSYNEQFF. The chain recombines TRBV2 with TRBJ2-1; 8 bases align to TRBD2. Read coverage stops 3 residues before the CDR3 terminus; the germline J gene supplies the remainder. CDR1 and CDR2 from the germline V gene are SNHLY and FYNNEI. The CDR3 runs 14 residues. The V and J ends lost 11 bases and 1 base, in that order; junction bases with no gene match: 7.